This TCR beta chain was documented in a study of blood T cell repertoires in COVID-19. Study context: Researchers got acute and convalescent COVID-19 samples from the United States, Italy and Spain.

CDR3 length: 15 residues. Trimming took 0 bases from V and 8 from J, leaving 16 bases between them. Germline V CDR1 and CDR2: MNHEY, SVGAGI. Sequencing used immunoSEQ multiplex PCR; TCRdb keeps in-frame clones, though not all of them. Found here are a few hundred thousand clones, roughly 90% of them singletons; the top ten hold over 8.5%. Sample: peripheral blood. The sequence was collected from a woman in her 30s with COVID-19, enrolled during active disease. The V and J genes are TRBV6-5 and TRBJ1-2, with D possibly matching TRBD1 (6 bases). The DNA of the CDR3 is TGTGCCAGCAGTTACTCGCCACAGGGAGTCGTCGGCTACACCTTC. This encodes CASSYSPQGVVGYTF.